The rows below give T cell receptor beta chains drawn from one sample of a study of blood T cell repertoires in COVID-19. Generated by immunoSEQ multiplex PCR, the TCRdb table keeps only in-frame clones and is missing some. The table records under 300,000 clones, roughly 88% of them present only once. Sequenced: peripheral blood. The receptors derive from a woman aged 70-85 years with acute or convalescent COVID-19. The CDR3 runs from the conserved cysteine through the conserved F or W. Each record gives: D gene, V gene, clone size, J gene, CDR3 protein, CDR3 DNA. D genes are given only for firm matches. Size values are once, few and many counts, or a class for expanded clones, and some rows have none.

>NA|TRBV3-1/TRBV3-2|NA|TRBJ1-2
CASTLSQGSYGYTF
TGTGCCAGCACCCTGAGTCAGGGGAGCTATGGCTACACCTTC
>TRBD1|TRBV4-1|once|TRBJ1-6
CASSQDGQGPSPLHF
TGCGCCAGCAGCCAAGATGGACAGGGGCCTTCACCCCTCCACTTT
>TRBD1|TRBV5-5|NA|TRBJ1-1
CASSSQGADTEAFF
TGTGCCAGCAGCTCTCAGGGGGCCGACACTGAAGCTTTCTTT
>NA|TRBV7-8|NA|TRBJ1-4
CASSLGGGGVEKLFF
TGTGCCAGCAGCTTAGGGGGCGGGGGCGTTGAAAAACTGTTTTTT
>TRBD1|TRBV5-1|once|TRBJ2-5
CASSYRGWETQYF
TGCGCCAGCAGTTACAGGGGTTGGGAGACCCAGTACTTC
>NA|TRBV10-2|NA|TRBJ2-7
CASSASPRGNYEQYF
TGCGCCAGCAGTGCCTCTCCCAGGGGAAACTACGAGCAGTACTTC
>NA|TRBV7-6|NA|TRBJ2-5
CASSLMGAVRETQYF
TGTGCCAGCAGCTTAATGGGGGCGGTCAGGGAGACCCAGTACTTC
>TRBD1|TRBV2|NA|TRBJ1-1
CASSEIRPQGYLSEAFF
TGTGCCAGCAGTGAAATTCGGCCACAGGGGTATCTTAGTGAAGCTTTCTTT
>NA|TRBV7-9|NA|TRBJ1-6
CATQPGSSYNSPLHF
TGTGCCACCCAGCCGGGTAGCTCCTATAATTCACCCCTCCACTTT
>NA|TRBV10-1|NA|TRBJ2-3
CASSGASADTQYF
TGCGCCAGCAGTGGGGCTAGCGCAGATACGCAGTATTTT
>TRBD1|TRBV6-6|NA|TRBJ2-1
CASSYRQGQGNEQFF
TGTGCCAGCAGTTACAGACAGGGTCAGGGAAATGAGCAGTTCTTC
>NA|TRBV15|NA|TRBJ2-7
CATSSNAGYEQYF
TGTGCCACCAGCAGCAATGCGGGCTACGAGCAGTACTTC
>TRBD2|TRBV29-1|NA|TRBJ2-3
CSSVGGSRYTQYF
TGCAGCTCCGTGGGGGGGTCGCGATATACGCAGTATTTT
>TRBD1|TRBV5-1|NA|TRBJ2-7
CASSSPGQGYEQYF
TGCGCCAGCAGCTCACCGGGACAGGGCTACGAGCAGTACTTC
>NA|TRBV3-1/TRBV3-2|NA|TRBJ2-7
CASSQDRGKVYEQYF
TGTGCCAGCAGCCAAGATCGAGGGAAAGTATACGAGCAGTACTTC
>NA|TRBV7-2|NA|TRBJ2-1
CASSLEGGFNEQFF
TGTGCCAGCAGCTTAGAGGGCGGGTTCAATGAGCAGTTCTTC
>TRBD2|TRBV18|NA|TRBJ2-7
CASSRTSGGQKVTYEQYF
TGTGCCAGCTCACGGACTAGCGGGGGCCAAAAAGTTACCTACGAGCAGTACTTC
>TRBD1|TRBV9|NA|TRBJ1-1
CASSVGQGATEAFF
TGTGCCAGCAGCGTGGGACAGGGAGCGACTGAAGCTTTCTTT
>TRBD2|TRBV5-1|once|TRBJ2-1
CASSSRTSGGEQFF
TGCGCCAGCAGCTCCCGGACTAGCGGTGGTGAGCAGTTCTTC
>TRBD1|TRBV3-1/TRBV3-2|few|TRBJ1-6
CASSQDGTGTGIANSPLHF
TGTGCCAGCAGCCAAGATGGGACAGGGACCGGGATAGCGAATTCACCCCTCCACTTT
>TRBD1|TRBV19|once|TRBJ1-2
CASRRSDRENYGYTF
TGTGCCAGTAGGAGGTCCGACAGGGAAAACTATGGCTACACCTTC
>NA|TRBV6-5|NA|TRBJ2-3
CASSSSTGTILDTQYF
TGTGCCAGCAGTTCTTCTACCGGGACAATTCTTGATACGCAGTATTTT